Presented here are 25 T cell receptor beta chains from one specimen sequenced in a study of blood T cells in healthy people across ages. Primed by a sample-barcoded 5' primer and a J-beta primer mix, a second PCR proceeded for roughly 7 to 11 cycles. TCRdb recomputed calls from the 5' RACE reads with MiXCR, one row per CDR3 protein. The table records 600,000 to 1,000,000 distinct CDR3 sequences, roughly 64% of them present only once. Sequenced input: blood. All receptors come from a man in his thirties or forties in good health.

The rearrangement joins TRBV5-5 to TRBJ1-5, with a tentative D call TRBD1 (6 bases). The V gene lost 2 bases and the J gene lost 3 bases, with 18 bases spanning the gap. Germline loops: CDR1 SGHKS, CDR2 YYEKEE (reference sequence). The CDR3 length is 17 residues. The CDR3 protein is CASSFLAAGVSNQPQHF. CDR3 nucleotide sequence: TGTGCCAGCAGCTTTTTGGCGGCAGGGGTGTCCAATCAGCCCCAGCATTTT.

The CDR3 DNA is TGTGCCAGCAGCCAATTGAACGTCGGCTCCTACGAGCAGTACTTC. Translating gives CASSQLNVGSYEQYF. The chain is built from TRBV3-1 and TRBJ2-7; D ambiguous. Germline lookup yields CDR1 LGHDT and CDR2 YNNKEL (reference sequence). This CDR3 contains 15 residues. V was cut by 2 bases and J by 0 bases, with 11 bases left in between.

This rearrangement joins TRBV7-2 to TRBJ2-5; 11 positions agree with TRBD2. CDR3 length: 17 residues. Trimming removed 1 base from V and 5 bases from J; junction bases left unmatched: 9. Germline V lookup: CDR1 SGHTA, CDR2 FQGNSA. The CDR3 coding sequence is TGTGCCAGCAGCTTAGAACTAGCGGGAGTGGGTCGGGAGACCCAGTACTTC. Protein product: CASSLELAGVGRETQYF.

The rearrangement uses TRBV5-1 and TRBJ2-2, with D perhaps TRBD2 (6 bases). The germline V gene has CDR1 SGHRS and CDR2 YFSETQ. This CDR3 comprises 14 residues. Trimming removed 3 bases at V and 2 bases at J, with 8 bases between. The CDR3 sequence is CASSSGVNTGELFF. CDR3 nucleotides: TGCGCCAGCAGCTCGGGGGTCAACACCGGGGAGCTGTTTTTT.

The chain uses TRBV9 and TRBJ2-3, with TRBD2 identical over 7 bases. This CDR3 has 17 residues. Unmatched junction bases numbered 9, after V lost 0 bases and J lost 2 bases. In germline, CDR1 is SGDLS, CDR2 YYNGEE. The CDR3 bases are TGTGCCAGCAGCGTAGACCCGGCTAGCGGAGACACAGATACGCAGTATTTT. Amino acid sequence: CASSVDPASGDTDTQYF. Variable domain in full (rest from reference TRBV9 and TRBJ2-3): DSGVTQTPKHLITATGQRVTLRCSPRSGDLSVYWYQQSLDQGLQFLIQYYNGEERAKGNILERFSAQQFPDLHSELNLSSLELGDSALYFCASSVDPASGDTDTQYFGPGTRLTVL.

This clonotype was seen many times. CDR3 in DNA: TGTGCCAGCAGCTTATTGGGGGATGAGCAGTTCTTC. Protein sequence: CASSLLGDEQFF. The chain combines TRBV7-9 with TRBJ2-1, with D perhaps given as TRBD1 or TRBD2 (5 bases each). The CDR3 is 12 residues long. Looked up from germline, CDR1 is SEHNR and CDR2 is FQNEAQ (reference sequence). V gave up 2 bases and J gave up 8 bases, with 7 bases separating them.

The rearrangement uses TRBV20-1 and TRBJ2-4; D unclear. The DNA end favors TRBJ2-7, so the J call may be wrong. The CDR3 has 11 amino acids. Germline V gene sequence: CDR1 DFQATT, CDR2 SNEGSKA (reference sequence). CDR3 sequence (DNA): TGCAGTGCTGCGGAGACCTACGAGCAGTACTTC. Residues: CSAAETYEQYF.

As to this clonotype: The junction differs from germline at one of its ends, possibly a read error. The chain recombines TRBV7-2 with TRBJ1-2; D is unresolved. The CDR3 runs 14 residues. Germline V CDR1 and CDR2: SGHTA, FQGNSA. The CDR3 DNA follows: TGTGCCAGCAGCGTAGCGAGGGCAGACTATGGCTACACCTTC. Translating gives CASSVARADYGYTF.

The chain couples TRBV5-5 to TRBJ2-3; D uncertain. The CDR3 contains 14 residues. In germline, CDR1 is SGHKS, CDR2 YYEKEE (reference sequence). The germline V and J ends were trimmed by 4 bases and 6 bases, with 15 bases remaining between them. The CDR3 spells CASSRLVLADTQYF. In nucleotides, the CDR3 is TGTGCCAGCAGCCGACTGGTCCTGGCTGATACGCAGTATTTT.

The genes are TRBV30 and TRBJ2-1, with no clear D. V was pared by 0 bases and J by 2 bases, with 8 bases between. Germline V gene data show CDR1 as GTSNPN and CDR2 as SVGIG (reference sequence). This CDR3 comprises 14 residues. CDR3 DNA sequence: TGTGCCTGGAGTGTCAGCTTTCCCTACAATGAGCAGTTCTTC. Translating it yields CAWSVSFPYNEQFF. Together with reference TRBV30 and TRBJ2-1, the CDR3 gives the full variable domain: SQTIHQWPATLVQPVGSPLSLECTVEGTSNPNLYWYRQAAGRGLQLLFYSVGIGQISSEVPQNLSASRPQDRQFILSSKKLLLSDSGFYLCAWSVSFPYNEQFFGPGTRLTVL.

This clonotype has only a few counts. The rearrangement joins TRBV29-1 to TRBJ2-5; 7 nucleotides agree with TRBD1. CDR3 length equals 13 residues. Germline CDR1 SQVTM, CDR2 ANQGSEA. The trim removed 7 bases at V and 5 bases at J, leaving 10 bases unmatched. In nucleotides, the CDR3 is TGCAGCGACCGGGACAGCTTGGGGGAGACCCAGTACTTC. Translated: CSDRDSLGETQYF.

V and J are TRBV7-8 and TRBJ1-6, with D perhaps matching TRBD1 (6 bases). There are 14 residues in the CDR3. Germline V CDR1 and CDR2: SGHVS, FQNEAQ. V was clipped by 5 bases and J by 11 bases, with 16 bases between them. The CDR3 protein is CASSPVQGTAPLHF. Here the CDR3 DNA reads TGTGCCAGCAGCCCAGTACAGGGAACGGCACCCCTCCACTTT.

CDR3: CASSVELRGTGQPQHF. CDR3 nucleotides: TGTGCCAGCAGTGTTGAGTTGCGGGGAACTGGGCAGCCCCAGCATTTT. The V and J genes are TRBV6-1 and TRBJ1-5; D is unclear. From germline, CDR1 is MNHNS and CDR2 SASEGT. Trimming shortened V by 4 bases and J by 7 bases, and 20 bases separated the two germline ends. This CDR3 region has 16 residues.

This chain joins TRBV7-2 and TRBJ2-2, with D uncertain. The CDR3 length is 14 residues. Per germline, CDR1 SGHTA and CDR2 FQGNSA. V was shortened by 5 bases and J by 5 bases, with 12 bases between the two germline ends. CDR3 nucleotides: TGTGCCAGCAGCCTAAATGGGAATACCGGGGAGCTGTTTTTT. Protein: CASSLNGNTGELFF.

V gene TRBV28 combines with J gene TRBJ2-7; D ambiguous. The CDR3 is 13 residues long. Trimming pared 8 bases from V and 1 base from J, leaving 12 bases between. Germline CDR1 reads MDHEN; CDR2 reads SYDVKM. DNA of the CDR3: TGTGCCAGCGGCCTGGGCCTTTCCTACGAGCAGTACTTC. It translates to CASGLGLSYEQYF. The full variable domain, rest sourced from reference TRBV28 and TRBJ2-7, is DVKVTQSSRYLVKRTGEKVFLECVQDMDHENMFWYRQDPGLGLRLIYFSYDVKMKEKGDIPEGYSVSREKKERFSLILESASTNQTSMYLCASGLGLSYEQYFGPGTRLTVT.

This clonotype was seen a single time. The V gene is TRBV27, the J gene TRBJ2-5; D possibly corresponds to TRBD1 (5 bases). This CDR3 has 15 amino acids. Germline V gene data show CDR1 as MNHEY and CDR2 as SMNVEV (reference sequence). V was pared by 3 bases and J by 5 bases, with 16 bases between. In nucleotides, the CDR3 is TGTGCCAGCAGTTTGGGGCAGCTAGGCCGGGAGACCCAGTACTTC. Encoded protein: CASSLGQLGRETQYF.

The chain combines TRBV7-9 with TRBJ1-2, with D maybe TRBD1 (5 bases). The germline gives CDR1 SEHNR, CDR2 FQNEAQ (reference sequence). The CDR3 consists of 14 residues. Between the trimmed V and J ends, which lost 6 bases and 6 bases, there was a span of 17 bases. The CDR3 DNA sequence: TGTGCCAGCAGTCAAAGGGGCGCGTACGATGGCTACACCTTC. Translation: CASSQRGAYDGYTF.

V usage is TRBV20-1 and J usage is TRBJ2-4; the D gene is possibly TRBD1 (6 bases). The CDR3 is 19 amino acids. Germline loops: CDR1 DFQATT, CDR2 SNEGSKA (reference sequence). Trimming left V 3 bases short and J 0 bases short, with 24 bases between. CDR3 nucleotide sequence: TGCAGTGCTAGGACTGAGGCCGGACAGCGATTTATAGCCAAAAACATTCAGTACTTC. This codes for CSARTEAGQRFIAKNIQYF.

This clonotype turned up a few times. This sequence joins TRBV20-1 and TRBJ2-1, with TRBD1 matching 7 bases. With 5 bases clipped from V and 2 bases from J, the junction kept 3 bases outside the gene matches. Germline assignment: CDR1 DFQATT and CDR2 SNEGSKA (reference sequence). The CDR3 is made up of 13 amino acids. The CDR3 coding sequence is TGCAGTGCTCCTGGGACAGCCTACAATGAGCAGTTCTTC. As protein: CSAPGTAYNEQFF.

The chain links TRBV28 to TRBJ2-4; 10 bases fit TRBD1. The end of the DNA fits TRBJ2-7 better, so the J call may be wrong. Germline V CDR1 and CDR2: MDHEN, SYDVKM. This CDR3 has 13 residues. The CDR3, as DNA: TGTGCCAGCGGGGGACAGGGGTCCCACGAGCAGTACTTC. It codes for CASGGQGSHEQYF.

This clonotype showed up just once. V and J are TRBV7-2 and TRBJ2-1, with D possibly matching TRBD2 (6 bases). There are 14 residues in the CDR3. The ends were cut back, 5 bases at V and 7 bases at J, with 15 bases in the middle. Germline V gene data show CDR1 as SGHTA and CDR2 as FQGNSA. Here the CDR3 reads CASSVQVAGNEQFF. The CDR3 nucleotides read TGTGCCAGCAGCGTACAGGTTGCGGGAAATGAGCAGTTCTTC.

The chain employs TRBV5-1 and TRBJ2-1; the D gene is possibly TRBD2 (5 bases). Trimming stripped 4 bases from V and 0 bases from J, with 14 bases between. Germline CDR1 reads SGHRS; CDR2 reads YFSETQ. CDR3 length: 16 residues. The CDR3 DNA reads TGCGCCAGCAGCCCCCGAAGCGGAGGCTCCTACAATGAGCAGTTCTTC. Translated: CASSPRSGGSYNEQFF. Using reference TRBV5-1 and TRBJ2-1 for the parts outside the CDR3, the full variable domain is KAGVTQTPRYLIKTRGQQVTLSCSPISGHRSVSWYQQTPGQGLQFLFEYFSETQRNKGNFPGRFSGRQFSNSRSEMNVSTLELGDSALYLCASSPRSGGSYNEQFFGPGTRLTVL.

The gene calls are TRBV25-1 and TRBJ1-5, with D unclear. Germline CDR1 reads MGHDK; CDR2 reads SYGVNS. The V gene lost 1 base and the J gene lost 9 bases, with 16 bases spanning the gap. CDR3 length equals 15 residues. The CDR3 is CASSEWRADHRPQHF. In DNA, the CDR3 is TGTGCCAGCAGTGAATGGCGGGCAGACCATCGGCCCCAGCATTTT.

The CDR3 region has the DNA TGCGCCAGCAGCTCTCAAGGGATGGACTATGGCTACACCTTC. Its protein product is CASSSQGMDYGYTF. The chain joins TRBV5-1 to TRBJ1-2; D call uncertain. Trimming pared 3 bases from V and 3 bases from J, leaving 12 bases between. The CDR3 is made up of 14 amino acids. Germline-derived CDR1 and CDR2 are SGHRS and YFSETQ.

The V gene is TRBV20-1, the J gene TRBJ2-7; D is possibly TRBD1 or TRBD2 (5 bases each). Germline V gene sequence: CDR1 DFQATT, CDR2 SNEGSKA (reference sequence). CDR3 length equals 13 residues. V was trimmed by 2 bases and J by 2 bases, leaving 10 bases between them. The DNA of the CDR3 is TGCAGTGCTAGATCCGGGGCGACCTACGAGCAGTACTTC. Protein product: CSARSGATYEQYF.